This TCR beta chain originates from a study of shared clonotypes between healthy human individuals. CDR3 length equals 15 residues. The germline V and J ends were trimmed by 6 bases and 3 bases, with 14 bases remaining between them. Germline V gene data show CDR1 as KGHSH and CDR2 as LQKENI. Here immunoSEQ multiplex PCR was the method, and the copy in TCRdb shows in-frame clones only, minus some. The top ten hold under 0.15% of the sample, which has millions of clones, around nine tenths seen once. This sequence originates from a man aged 18 to 35 in good health. This chain joins TRBV18 and TRBJ2-2, with D possibly being TRBD1 (6 bases). Sequencing was done on a sample of naive CD4+ T cells sorted from blood. Subset noted: CD45RA+ positively selected. The CDR3 bases are TGTGCCAGCTCCCTGCTCAGGGGAGACACCGGGGAGCTGTTTTTT. Its protein product is CASSLLRGDTGELFF.